The 23 T cell receptor beta chains reported below all come from one sample, sequenced in a study of blood T cell repertoires in COVID-19. Generated by immunoSEQ multiplex PCR, the TCRdb table keeps only in-frame clones and is missing some. The table lists around 120,000 clones, 90% of them singletons. Sequences were obtained from peripheral blood. These TCRs come from a human donor with active COVID-19. The donor label of this sample is uncertain.

The CDR3 region has the DNA TGTGCCAGCAGCTCCCCGGCGGGACCGAACACCGGGGAGCTGTTTTTT. Translating it yields CASSSPAGPNTGELFF. The chain uses TRBV11-2 and TRBJ2-2, with D tentatively TRBD2 (6 bases). The CDR3 loop spans 16 amino acids. Trimming left V 4 bases short and J 0 bases short, with 12 bases between. In germline, CDR1 is SGHAT, CDR2 FQNNGV.

The chain uses TRBV5-1 and TRBJ2-5; perhaps TRBD2 as D (7 bases). V lost 0 bases, J lost 4 bases, and 13 bases lay in between. Germline CDR1 SGHRS, CDR2 YFSETQ. The CDR3 is 15 residues long. The CDR3 here is CASSLGGGRGETQYF. CDR3 DNA: TGCGCCAGCAGCTTGGGGGGGGGCCGAGGAGAGACCCAGTACTTC.

This rearrangement joins TRBV5-4 to TRBJ1-1; 9 bases agree with TRBD1. Looked up from germline, CDR1 is SGHNT and CDR2 is YYREEE (reference sequence). This CDR3 region has 14 residues. Germline trimming cut 5 bases from V and 6 bases from J; bases unmatched to any gene: 8. The CDR3 loop is CASRQEQGAAEAFF. The CDR3 DNA reads TGTGCCAGCAGACAGGAACAGGGGGCAGCTGAAGCTTTCTTT.

The chain joins TRBV13 to TRBJ2-5; 7 nucleotides agree with TRBD1. V dropped 6 bases and J dropped 1; count of bases not matched to a gene: 5. Germline V gene data show CDR1 as PRHDT and CDR2 as FYEKMQ (reference sequence). The CDR3 extends over 14 amino acids. The DNA for the CDR3 is TGTGCCAGCAGTTTCCGGGACAGCCAAGAGACCCAGTACTTC. Protein: CASSFRDSQETQYF.

The chain links TRBV2 to TRBJ2-7, with 8 bases fitting TRBD2. V lost 5 bases and J lost 3; bases outside the gene matches: 24. CDR1 and CDR2 from the germline V gene are SNHLY and FYNNEI. The CDR3 length is 20 residues. The CDR3 bases are TGTGCCAGCAGTCAACTGGGCTTGTTGAGCGGGGGCTTCGCGGGCTACGAGCAGTACTTC. It encodes CASSQLGLLSGGFAGYEQYF. Complete variable domain (other parts from reference TRBV2 and TRBJ2-7): EPEVTQTPSHQVTQMGQEVILRCVPISNHLYFYWYRQILGQKVEFLVSFYNNEISEKSEIFDDQFSVERPDGSNFTLKIRSTKLEDSAMYFCASSQLGLLSGGFAGYEQYFGPGTRLTVT.

V usage is TRBV4-1 and J usage is TRBJ2-5; TRBD2 might be the D (5 bases). In germline, CDR1 is MGHRA, CDR2 YSYEKL. Trimming cost V 2 bases and J 5 bases, with 18 bases left between them. The CDR3 has 16 residues. CDR3 nucleotides: TGCGCCAGCAGCCAATGGGGAACGGACTCGGGGGAGACCCAGTACTTC. Encoded protein: CASSQWGTDSGETQYF.

The rearrangement joins TRBV28 to TRBJ1-4; TRBD1 matches at 7 bases. CDR3 length equals 15 residues. V shed 6 bases, J shed 2 bases, and the junction held 6 bases outside the gene matches. Germline loops: CDR1 MDHEN, CDR2 SYDVKM. CDR3 coding DNA: TGTGCCAGCAGGCGGGCGACAGGGACTAATGAAAAACTGTTTTTT. It yields the protein CASRRATGTNEKLFF.

The rearrangement joins TRBV4-3 to TRBJ2-1, with 12 bases fitting TRBD2. This CDR3 comprises 19 residues. Trimming removed 2 bases from V and 9 bases from J; junction bases left unmatched: 17. Germline V gene lookup returns CDR1 LGHNA and CDR2 YSLEER. The chain's CDR3 is CASSQRTGASGGAFLEQFF. The CDR3 DNA is TGCGCCAGCAGCCAAAGGACAGGGGCTAGCGGGGGGGCCTTCCTTGAGCAGTTCTTC.

This clone came up once. At one end the junction does not follow the germline gene, possibly because of a read error. The chain has TRBV5-4 and TRBJ1-1, with D tentatively TRBD1 (5 bases). CDR1 and CDR2 from the germline V gene are SGHNT and YYREEE (reference sequence). This CDR3 comprises 14 residues. The CDR3 DNA reads as TGTGCCAGCAGCTTGCCTAACAGGAACGCTGAAGCTTTCTTT. Residues: CASSLPNRNAEAFF.

This clone was recorded once. The chain combines TRBV9 with TRBJ1-2; tentatively, D is TRBD1 (6 bases). The germline gives CDR1 SGDLS, CDR2 YYNGEE. V gave up 0 bases and J gave up 5 bases, with 17 bases separating them. There are 16 residues in the CDR3. The CDR3 DNA is TGTGCCAGCAGCGTAGCCCCCGGGGGGCAGGATTATGGCTACACCTTC. Protein: CASSVAPGGQDYGYTF.

The chain combines TRBV7-8 with TRBJ1-1, with a tentative D call TRBD1 (6 bases). Trimming stripped 5 bases from V and 1 base from J, with 11 bases between. This CDR3 has 14 residues. Germline V gene lookup returns CDR1 SGHVS and CDR2 FQNEAQ. DNA of the CDR3: TGTGCCAGCAGCGCAACGACAGGGAACACTGAAGCTTTCTTT. Its protein is CASSATTGNTEAFF.

The CDR3 is CASSPGGVNYGYTF. DNA of the CDR3: TGTGCCAGCAGCCCGGGGGGGGTTAACTATGGCTACACCTTC. The chain links TRBV3-1 (or the pseudogene TRBV3-2) to TRBJ1-2; tentative D call: TRBD1 (5 bases). Germline V gives CDR1 LGHDT, CDR2 YNNKEL (reference sequence). Between the trimmed V and J ends, which lost 4 bases and 1 base, there was a span of 10 bases. There are 14 residues in the CDR3.

This clone was seen only a few times. At one of its ends the junction is not consistent with the germline gene, which may arise from a read error. This chain connects TRBV7-7 to TRBJ1-5; D remains ambiguous. Germline V CDR1 and CDR2: SSHAT, FNYEAQ (reference sequence). The CDR3 covers 13 residues. CDR3 in DNA: TGTGCTAGCAGCTTAGGTTCGGGTCAGCCCCAGCATTTT. It translates to CASSLGSGQPQHF.

V gene TRBV5-4 combines with J gene TRBJ2-5; D is unclear. Per the germline V gene, CDR1 is SGHNT and CDR2 is YYREEE (reference sequence). The CDR3 covers 13 residues. Trimming shortened V by 4 bases and J by 5 bases, and 12 bases separated the two germline ends. CDR3 nucleotide sequence: TGTGCCAGCAGCCTGCCGCTGCGGGAGACCCAGTACTTC. It translates to CASSLPLRETQYF. Combining the CDR3 with reference TRBV5-4 and TRBJ2-5 gives the whole variable domain ETGVTQSPTHLIKTRGQQVTLRCSSQSGHNTVSWYQQALGQGPQFIFQYYREEENGRGNFPPRFSGLQFPNYSSELNVNALELDDSALYLCASSLPLRETQYFGPGTRLLVL.

The V and J genes are TRBV19 and TRBJ1-4, with a tentative D call TRBD1 (5 bases). V lost 5 bases and J lost 6, with 13 bases in between. This CDR3 region has 14 residues. Germline V gives CDR1 LNHDA, CDR2 SQIVND (reference sequence). CDR3 residues: CASSYRKVDEKLFF. In DNA form, the CDR3 reads TGTGCCAGTAGTTACAGGAAAGTTGATGAAAAACTGTTTTTT.

This clone has just one count. The chain has TRBV6-5 and TRBJ2-5, with TRBD2 matching over 10 bases. The CDR3 extends over 15 amino acids. Germline values: CDR1 MNHEY, CDR2 SVGAGI. V lost 7 bases to trimming and J lost 5 bases; unmatched junction nucleotides: 10. CDR3 DNA: TGTGCCAGCAACAAAGAGCGGGGGGGCCGGGAGACCCAGTACTTC. It specifies CASNKERGGRETQYF.

The chain employs TRBV6-6 and TRBJ1-2; D remains unclear. From germline, CDR1 is MNHNY and CDR2 SVGAGI (reference sequence). CDR3 length: 13 amino acids. Trimming removed 4 bases from V and 4 bases from J, with 10 bases in between. CDR3 bases: TGTGCCAGCAGTTTTGGCAGATCCTATGGCTACACCTTC. It translates to CASSFGRSYGYTF.

The chain employs TRBV5-1 and TRBJ2-4; 8 bases match TRBD1. Germline V gene sequence: CDR1 SGHRS, CDR2 YFSETQ. CDR3 size: 16 residues. V dropped 4 bases and J dropped 0; count of bases not matched to a gene: 6. The CDR3 sequence is CASSPGTGLAKNIQYF. The DNA of the CDR3 is TGCGCCAGCAGCCCCGGGACAGGTCTAGCCAAAAACATTCAGTACTTC.

The V call is TRBV21-1, the J call TRBJ1-1; no check of the table's D call, TRBD1, against the DNA was made. TRBV21-1 has pseudogene status. This CDR3 has 15 residues. The CDR3 is CASRSVWTGDTEAFF. CDR3 DNA: TGTGCCAGCAGGAGCGTTTGGACAGGGGACACTGAAGCTTTCTTT.

This clone was found once. The chain carries TRBV7-2 and TRBJ1-6, with unresolved D. V lost 3 bases to trimming and J lost 5 bases, with 11 bases between them. The CDR3 totals 15 residues. Germline CDR1 and CDR2: SGHTA and FQGNSA. CDR3 amino acids: CASSLTQAHNSPLHF. The CDR3 DNA reads as TGTGCCAGCAGCTTGACCCAAGCGCATAATTCACCCCTCCACTTT.

In DNA, the CDR3 is TGCGCCAGCAGCCTGGGACTAGCGGGGGGTAGCCAAGAGACCCAGTACTTC. The encoded protein is CASSLGLAGGSQETQYF. V usage is TRBV5-1 and J usage is TRBJ2-5; 15 bases are shared with TRBD2. Trimming at V came to 4 bases and at J to 1 base, leaving 5 bases not matched to a gene. Germline values: CDR1 SGHRS, CDR2 YFSETQ. The CDR3 loop spans 17 amino acids.

This chain connects TRBV30 to TRBJ2-2; possibly TRBD1 for D (5 bases). CDR1 GTSNPN and CDR2 SVGIG come from the germline V gene (reference sequence). V lost 2 bases and J 6 bases, leaving 10 bases between the germline ends. The CDR3 is made up of 13 amino acids. Here the CDR3 reads CAWSQGFPGELFF. DNA of the CDR3: TGTGCCTGGAGTCAGGGTTTTCCCGGGGAGCTGTTTTTT.

The table lists this clone with a count of one. V is TRBV27 and J is TRBJ1-2; 8 bases fit TRBD1. The CDR3 is made up of 15 amino acids. Looked up from germline, CDR1 is MNHEY and CDR2 is SMNVEV (reference sequence). V gave up 3 bases and J gave up 4 bases; unmatched junction bases: 7. This CDR3 reads CASSLDRDPIYGYTF. The CDR3 nucleotides are TGTGCCAGCAGTTTGGACAGGGACCCAATCTATGGCTACACCTTC.